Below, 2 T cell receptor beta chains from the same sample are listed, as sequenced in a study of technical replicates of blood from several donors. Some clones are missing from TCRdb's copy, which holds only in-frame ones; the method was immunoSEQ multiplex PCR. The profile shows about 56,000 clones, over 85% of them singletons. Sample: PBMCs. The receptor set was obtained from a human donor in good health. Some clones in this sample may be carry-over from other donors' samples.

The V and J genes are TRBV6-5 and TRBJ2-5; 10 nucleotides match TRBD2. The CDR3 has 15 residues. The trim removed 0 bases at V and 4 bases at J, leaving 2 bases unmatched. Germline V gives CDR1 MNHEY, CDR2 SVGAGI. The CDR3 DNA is TGTGCCAGCAGTTACTCGTTAGCGGGGGGAGAGACCCAGTACTTC. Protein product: CASSYSLAGGETQYF.

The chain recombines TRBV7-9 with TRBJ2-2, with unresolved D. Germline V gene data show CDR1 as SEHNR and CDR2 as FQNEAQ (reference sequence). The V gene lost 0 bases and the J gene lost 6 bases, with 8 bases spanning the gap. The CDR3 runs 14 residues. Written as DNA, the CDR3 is TGTGCCAGCAGCTTAGCCTCGCGGTCCGGGGAGCTGTTTTTT. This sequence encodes CASSLASRSGELFF. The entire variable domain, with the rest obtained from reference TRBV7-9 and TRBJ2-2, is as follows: DTGVSQNPRHKITKRGQNVTFRCDPISEHNRLYWYRQTLGQGPEFLTYFQNEAQLEKSRLLSDRFSAERPKGSFSTLEIQRTEQGDSAMYLCASSLASRSGELFFGEGSRLTVL.